This TCR beta chain is from a study of blood T cell repertoires in COVID-19. Study information: T cells, B-cell-depleted T cells, or PBMCs supplied cDNA or gDNA.

Authors' methods: Scientists estimated how many nucleated cells there were by amplifying reference gene primers. Data came from immunoSEQ multiplex PCR; TCRdb stores just in-frame clones and leaves some out. That table gives V, J and clone size, and the DNA gave D and trimming. The sample lists 29,000 or so clones, around 92% seen once, with around 2.2% in the top ten. V lost 5 bases to trimming and J lost 7 bases; unmatched junction nucleotides: 11. Per germline, CDR1 SGHAT and CDR2 FQDESV (reference sequence). This CDR3 is built from 15 residues. Sequencing used peripheral blood. This chain uses TRBV11-1 with TRBJ1-1, with TRBD1 matching over 9 bases. This TCR derives from a man aged 50 to 60 with active COVID-19. CDR3 amino acids: CASSLYRGPGGEAFF. The CDR3 nucleotides are TGTGCCAGCAGCCTGTACAGGGGGCCGGGCGGTGAAGCTTTCTTT.